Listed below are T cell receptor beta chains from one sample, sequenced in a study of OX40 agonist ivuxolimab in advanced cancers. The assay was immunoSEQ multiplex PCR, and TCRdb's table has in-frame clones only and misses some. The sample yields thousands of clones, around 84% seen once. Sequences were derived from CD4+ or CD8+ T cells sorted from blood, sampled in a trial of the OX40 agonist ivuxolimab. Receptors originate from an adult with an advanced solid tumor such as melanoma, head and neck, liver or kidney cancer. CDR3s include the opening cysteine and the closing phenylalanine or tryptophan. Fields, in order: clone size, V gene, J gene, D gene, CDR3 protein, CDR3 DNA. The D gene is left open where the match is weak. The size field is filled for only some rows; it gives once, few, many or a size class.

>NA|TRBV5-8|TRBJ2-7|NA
CASSLGAGTYEQYF
TGTGCCAGCAGCCTGGGGGCGGGGACCTACGAGCAGTACTTC
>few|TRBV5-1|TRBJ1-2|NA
CASSFSYGSLYGYTF
TGCGCCAGCAGCTTTAGCTACGGATCCCTCTATGGCTACACCTTC
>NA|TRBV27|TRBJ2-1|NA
CASSNHWGGDEQFF
TGTGCCAGCAGTAACCATTGGGGGGGCGATGAGCAGTTCTTC
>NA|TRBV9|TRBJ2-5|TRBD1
CASTAGQDRETQYF
TGTGCCAGCACCGCTGGACAGGATAGAGAGACCCAGTACTTC
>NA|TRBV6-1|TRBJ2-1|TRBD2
CASSEYGGGAGNEQFF
TGTGCCAGCAGTGAATACGGCGGGGGGGCAGGGAATGAGCAGTTCTTC
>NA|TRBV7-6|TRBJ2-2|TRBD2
CASSLFPSGANTGELFF
TGTGCCAGCAGCTTATTCCCAAGCGGGGCTAACACCGGGGAGCTGTTTTTT
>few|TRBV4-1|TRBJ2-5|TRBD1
CASSQPPGTGNQETQYF
TGCGCCAGCAGCCAGCCCCCGGGGACAGGTAACCAAGAGACCCAGTACTTC
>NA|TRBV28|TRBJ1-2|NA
CASSPLDLRSNGYTF
TGTGCCAGCAGTCCCCTCGACCTACGCTCGAATGGCTACACCTTC
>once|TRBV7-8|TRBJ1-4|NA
CASSLTRGRRGEKLFF
TGTGCCAGCAGCTTAACACGGGGGCGGAGGGGTGAAAAACTGTTTTTT
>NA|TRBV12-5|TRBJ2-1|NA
CASGLVRAGSPHNEQFF
TGTGCTAGTGGTTTGGTCAGGGCCGGGAGCCCCCACAATGAGCAGTTCTTC
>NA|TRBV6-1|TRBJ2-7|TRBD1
CASKAGGDEQYF
TGTGCCAGCAAGGCAGGGGGCGACGAGCAGTACTTC
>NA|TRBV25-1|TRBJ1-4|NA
CASSENNEKLFF
TGTGCCAGCAGTGAGAATAATGAAAAACTGTTTTTT
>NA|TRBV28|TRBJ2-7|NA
CASRAGNEQYF
TGTGCCAGCAGAGCAGGGAACGAGCAGTACTTC
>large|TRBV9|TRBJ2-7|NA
CASSVGQVPYEQYF
TGTGCCAGCAGCGTAGGACAGGTCCCCTACGAGCAGTACTTC
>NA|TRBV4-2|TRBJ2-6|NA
CASSVNVKVTKSGQRPDF
TGTGCCAGCAGCGTCAATGTCAAAGTTACAAAGTCGGGCCAACGTCCTGATTTC
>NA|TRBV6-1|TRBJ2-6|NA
CASSEDSSGANVLTF
TGTGCCAGCAGTGAGGACAGCTCTGGGGCCAACGTCCTGACTTTC
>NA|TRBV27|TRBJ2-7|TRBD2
CASSLAGAGGEQYF
TGTGCCAGCAGTCTAGCGGGGGCCGGCGGCGAGCAGTACTTC
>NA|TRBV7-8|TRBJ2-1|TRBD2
CASSLRGALGEQFF
TGTGCCAGCAGCTTGCGGGGGGCCCTTGGTGAGCAGTTCTTC
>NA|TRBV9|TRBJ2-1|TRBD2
CASGTSGDNEQFF
TGTGCCAGTGGGACTAGCGGAGACAATGAGCAGTTCTTC
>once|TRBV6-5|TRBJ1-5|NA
CASSSGPGQPQHF
TGTGCCAGCAGTTCGGGACCCGGTCAGCCCCAGCATTTT
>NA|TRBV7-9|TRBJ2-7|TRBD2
CASSAKSGRSSYEQYF
TGTGCCAGCAGCGCTAAAAGCGGGAGGAGCTCCTACGAGCAGTACTTC
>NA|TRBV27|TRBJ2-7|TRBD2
CASSLVGGGSEQYF
TGTGCCAGCAGTTTAGTGGGCGGGGGGTCCGAGCAGTACTTC
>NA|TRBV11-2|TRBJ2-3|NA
CASSSERWMGPDTQYF
TGTGCCAGCAGCTCCGAGCGGTGGATGGGGCCAGATACGCAGTATTTT
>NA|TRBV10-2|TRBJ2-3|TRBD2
CASSFAVAGVDTQYF
TGCGCCAGCAGTTTTGCGGTAGCGGGAGTAGATACGCAGTATTTT